The 30 T cell receptor beta chains below were found in one sample sequenced in a study of blood T cell repertoires in COVID-19. TCRdb's copy holds only in-frame clones and misses some; the assay was immunoSEQ multiplex PCR. The repertoire holds 380,000 or so clones, with 87% as singletons. Specimen: PBMCs or T cells enriched from blood (not recorded which). These receptors originate from a young man who had recovered from COVID-19.

Comments on this clone: Different DNA sequences within this sample yield the same CDR3. The rearrangement joins TRBV14 to TRBJ2-7; TRBD2 matches at 12 bases. Germline V CDR1 and CDR2: SGHDN, FVKESK. The V gene end was trimmed by 5 bases and the J gene end by 2 bases; junction bases not matched to a gene: 1. The CDR3 is made up of 14 amino acids. CDR3 sequence: CASSSSGGAYEQYF. For the CDR3, the DNA is TGTGCCAGCAGCTCTAGCGGGGGGGCCTACGAGCAGTACTTC.

The chain joins TRBV18 to TRBJ2-3; 8 positions match TRBD1. The V gene end was trimmed by 3 bases and the J gene end by 7 bases; junction bases not matched to a gene: 9. This CDR3 has 15 amino acids. CDR1 KGHSH and CDR2 LQKENI come from the germline V gene. As DNA, the CDR3 is TGTGCCAGCTCACCCCCGGGACAGGTTAGATATACGCAGTATTTT. It specifies CASSPPGQVRYTQYF.

The V gene is TRBV15, the J gene TRBJ1-1; D remains ambiguous. The CDR3 contains 13 residues. Germline V gives CDR1 LNHNV, CDR2 YYDKDF (reference sequence). Trimming shortened V by 7 bases and J by 1 base, and 10 bases separated the two germline ends. The CDR3 is CATNEQPNTEAFF. In DNA form, the CDR3 reads TGTGCCACCAACGAACAGCCGAACACTGAAGCTTTCTTT. Variable domain in full (rest from reference TRBV15 and TRBJ1-1): DAMVIQNPRYQVTQFGKPVTLSCSQTLNHNVMYWYQQKSSQAPKLLFHYYDKDFNNEADTPDNFQSRRPNTSFCFLDIRSPGLGDTAMYLCATNEQPNTEAFFGQGTRLTVV.

This clone was seen more than once but under ten times. This chain links TRBV30 with TRBJ1-6; 7 bases align to TRBD1. The length of the CDR3 is 14 residues. Germline CDR1 GTSNPN, CDR2 SVGIG (reference sequence). J gave up 5 bases and V 4 bases, and 5 bases lay outside the gene matches. The CDR3 loop reads CAWNRDSNNSPLHF. CDR3 DNA sequence: TGTGCCTGGAACCGGGACAGTAATAATTCACCCCTCCACTTT. The full variable domain, in which reference TRBV30 and TRBJ1-6 provide the parts outside the CDR3, is SQTIHQWPATLVQPVGSPLSLECTVEGTSNPNLYWYRQAAGRGLQLLFYSVGIGQISSEVPQNLSASRPQDRQFILSSKKLLLSDSGFYLCAWNRDSNNSPLHFGNGTRLTVT.

This clone was counted a few times. The chain couples TRBV5-1 to TRBJ1-3, with 9 bases fitting TRBD1. Germline trimming cut 3 bases from V and 1 base from J; bases unmatched to any gene: 5. CDR1 is SGHRS and CDR2 is YFSETQ in the germline V gene. CDR3 length: 16 residues. Here the CDR3 reads CASSSGQGPSGNTIYF. CDR3 in DNA: TGCGCCAGCAGCTCGGGACAGGGTCCATCTGGAAACACCATATATTTT.

The chain carries TRBV5-6 and TRBJ2-7; possibly TRBD1 for D (5 bases). The germline gives CDR1 SGHDT, CDR2 YYEEEE. Trimming cost V 2 bases and J 0 bases, with 9 bases left between them. The CDR3 is made up of 14 amino acids. The chain's CDR3 is CASSLLTVSYEQYF. The CDR3 DNA is TGTGCCAGCAGCTTATTGACAGTCTCCTACGAGCAGTACTTC.

As DNA, the CDR3 is TGCGCCAGCACTGCGGAGGGGCGTAATTCACCCCTCCACTTT. Its protein is CASTAEGRNSPLHF. The V gene is TRBV10-1, the J gene TRBJ1-6; D is possibly TRBD1 (5 bases). Germline V gives CDR1 WNHNN, CDR2 SYGVQD (reference sequence). V lost 7 bases to trimming and J lost 6 bases, with 13 bases between them. The CDR3 sequence is 14 residues long.

Written as DNA, the CDR3 is TGTGCCAGCAGCGTCAACAGGGTGGATGGCTACACCTTC. Its translation is CASSVNRVDGYTF. This rearrangement joins TRBV9 to TRBJ1-2; D may be TRBD1 (6 bases). This CDR3 region has 13 residues. CDR1 is SGDLS, CDR2 YYNGEE, per germline. Trimming left V 2 bases short and J 6 bases short, with 11 bases between.

This clone occurred once. This CDR3 is CASSRGTGELFF. In DNA, the CDR3 is TGCGCCAGCAGCCGCGGGACCGGGGAGCTGTTTTTT. V usage is TRBV4-3 and J usage is TRBJ2-2; maybe TRBD2 (5 bases). V was trimmed by 4 bases and J by 5 bases, leaving 5 bases between them. The CDR3 has 12 residues. The V gene's germline CDR1 is LGHNA and CDR2 YSLEER.

V and J are TRBV6-5 and TRBJ2-2, with D tentatively TRBD2 (6 bases). Germline lookup yields CDR1 MNHEY and CDR2 SVGAGI. Trimming left V 2 bases short and J 6 bases short, with 13 bases between. The CDR3 covers 15 residues. The CDR3 spells CASSYGGVGAGELFF. The DNA for the CDR3 is TGTGCCAGCAGTTACGGCGGGGTAGGCGCCGGGGAGCTGTTTTTT.

The chain is built from TRBV5-4 and TRBJ2-7; D may be TRBD2 (7 bases). V was trimmed by 2 bases and J by 1 base, leaving 13 bases between them. The CDR3 runs to 15 residues. Germline assignment: CDR1 SGHNT and CDR2 YYREEE (reference sequence). The CDR3 spells CASSLRGGLSYEQYF. The CDR3 coding sequence is TGTGCCAGCAGCTTAAGGGGGGGCCTTTCCTACGAGCAGTACTTC. The complete variable domain, with remaining parts taken from reference TRBV5-4 and TRBJ2-7, reads ETGVTQSPTHLIKTRGQQVTLRCSSQSGHNTVSWYQQALGQGPQFIFQYYREEENGRGNFPPRFSGLQFPNYSSELNVNALELDDSALYLCASSLRGGLSYEQYFGPGTRLTVT.

This clone was observed once. The genes are TRBV3-1 (or the pseudogene TRBV3-2) and TRBJ2-1; 12 bases match TRBD1. The CDR3 is 15 residues long. In germline, CDR1 is LGHDT, CDR2 YNNKEL (reference sequence). V lost 4 bases and J lost 10; bases outside the gene matches: 8. The CDR3 region is CASSLSGTGGLEQFF. DNA of the CDR3: TGTGCCAGCAGCCTCTCCGGGACAGGGGGCTTAGAGCAGTTCTTC.

The CDR3 sequence: CASSEERQGSGNTIYF. DNA for the CDR3: TGTGCCAGCAGTGAAGAGAGACAGGGCTCTGGAAACACCATATATTTT. The rearrangement joins TRBV6-1 to TRBJ1-3; the match to TRBD1 covers 7 bases. Trimming at V came to 1 base and at J to 0 bases, leaving 3 bases not matched to a gene. The CDR3 is 16 amino acids. Germline V gene data show CDR1 as MNHNS and CDR2 as SASEGT.

The rearrangement links TRBV29-1 to TRBJ1-1, with 10 nucleotides matching TRBD1. The length of the CDR3 is 14 residues. Germline loops: CDR1 SQVTM, CDR2 ANQGSEA. Trimming at V came to 3 bases and at J to 6 bases, leaving 7 bases not matched to a gene. The CDR3 DNA reads as TGCAGCGTTGAGGTCCGGGACAGGGGCCCTGAAGCTTTCTTT. Translating gives CSVEVRDRGPEAFF.

The rearrangement links TRBV6-5 to TRBJ1-2, with 7 bases matching TRBD1. This CDR3 has 11 amino acids. Germline lookup yields CDR1 MNHEY and CDR2 SVGAGI. The V gene end was trimmed by 7 bases and the J gene end by 6 bases; junction bases not matched to a gene: 2. Here the CDR3 reads CASNTGDGYTF. Written as DNA, the CDR3 is TGTGCCAGCAATACAGGGGATGGCTACACCTTC.

For the CDR3, the DNA is TGCGCCAGCAGCTCAAGTGCGACAGGGGGCACAGATACGCAGTATTTT. As protein: CASSSSATGGTDTQYF. This chain connects TRBV4-3 to TRBJ2-3; 8 bases match TRBD1. The trim removed 5 bases at V and 1 base at J, leaving 8 bases unmatched. Germline CDR1 and CDR2: LGHNA and YSLEER. The CDR3 sequence is 16 residues long.

The chain has TRBV3-1 (or the pseudogene TRBV3-2) and TRBJ1-1; 10 bases map to TRBD1. CDR3 length equals 17 residues. Germline V gene lookup returns CDR1 LGHDT and CDR2 YNNKEL (reference sequence). Trimming cost V 4 bases and J 4 bases; bases outside gene matches: 12. CDR3 coding DNA: TGTGCCAGCAGCCGACCCCCCTCCGGGACAGGGGTCACTGAAGCTTTCTTT. Amino acid sequence: CASSRPPSGTGVTEAFF.

The gene calls are TRBV7-2 and TRBJ1-1; D might be TRBD1 (6 bases). The CDR3 runs 15 residues. Germline CDR1 is SGHTA and CDR2 is FQGNSA. The V gene lost 2 bases and the J gene lost 6 bases, with 16 bases spanning the gap. The CDR3 sequence is CASSLSGGAVSEAFF. The CDR3 nucleotides read TGTGCCAGCAGCTTAAGTGGGGGCGCGGTCTCTGAAGCTTTCTTT.

The genes are TRBV7-7 and TRBJ2-3; TRBD2 might be the D (6 bases). The germline gives CDR1 SSHAT, CDR2 FNYEAQ (reference sequence). V was trimmed by 4 bases and J by 8 bases, leaving 22 bases between them. The CDR3 covers 16 residues. CDR3 DNA sequence: TGTGCCAGCAGCTCTGGGGCGGGGAGCTCTCGATCTACGCAGTATTTT. Its translation: CASSSGAGSSRSTQYF.

The chain joins TRBV27 to TRBJ2-4; 7 bases fit TRBD1. The CDR3 extends over 16 amino acids. Per the germline V gene, CDR1 is MNHEY and CDR2 is SMNVEV (reference sequence). Trimming took 6 bases from V and 0 from J; bases not matched to a gene: 8. CDR3 bases: TGTGCCAGCAGCTCGGGACAGACACTAGCCAAAAACATTCAGTACTTC. Its protein is CASSSGQTLAKNIQYF.

Notes on this clone: The sample holds other DNA sequences that translate to the same CDR3. V gene TRBV5-1 combines with J gene TRBJ1-1, with 7 bases matching TRBD1. This CDR3 is built from 14 residues. Losses at the gene ends were 4 bases for V and 0 bases for J; bases not matched to a gene: 3. Germline-derived CDR1 and CDR2 are SGHRS and YFSETQ. CDR3 in DNA: TGCGCCAGCAGCCTAGGGACAGTGAACACTGAAGCTTTCTTT. Amino acids: CASSLGTVNTEAFF.

This chain connects TRBV18 to TRBJ2-7; 9 bases fit TRBD1. V dropped 5 bases and J dropped 0; count of bases not matched to a gene: 5. Germline CDR1 KGHSH, CDR2 LQKENI. This CDR3 is 15 amino acids long. This CDR3 reads CASSSRDRASYEQYF. CDR3 coding DNA: TGTGCCAGCTCAAGCCGGGACAGGGCCTCCTACGAGCAGTACTTC.

The chain has TRBV29-1 and TRBJ2-1; a possible D gene is TRBD1 (6 bases). The V gene lost 7 bases and the J gene lost 0 bases, with 10 bases spanning the gap. Germline loops: CDR1 SQVTM, CDR2 ANQGSEA. The CDR3 has 13 residues. DNA for the CDR3: TGCAGCGGAACAGGGAGCTCCTACAATGAGCAGTTCTTC. Its translation: CSGTGSSYNEQFF.

V and J are TRBV10-1 and TRBJ1-1, with TRBD1 matching over 8 bases. Germline loops: CDR1 WNHNN, CDR2 SYGVQD (reference sequence). The length of the CDR3 is 14 residues. V lost 2 bases and J lost 5; bases outside the gene matches: 4. The CDR3 sequence is CASSEGQGGTEAFF. The DNA of the CDR3 is TGCGCCAGCAGTGAGGGACAGGGAGGGACTGAAGCTTTCTTT.

The J gene is TRBJ2-1, the V gene TRBV5-1, with 11 bases lining up with TRBD2. This CDR3 has 18 amino acids. J lost 0 bases, V lost 0 bases, and 5 bases had no gene match. CDR1 SGHRS and CDR2 YFSETQ come from the germline V gene. CDR3 region: CASSLVGLAVTSYNEQFF. CDR3 sequence (DNA): TGCGCCAGCAGCTTGGTGGGACTAGCGGTAACCTCCTACAATGAGCAGTTCTTC.

V and J are TRBV9 and TRBJ1-5; D not resolved. Germline CDR1 is SGDLS and CDR2 is YYNGEE. This CDR3 is built from 15 residues. V was shortened by 0 bases and J by 3 bases, with 10 bases between the two germline ends. The CDR3 DNA reads as TGTGCCAGCAGCGTAGACAGTAGTTCCAATCAGCCCCAGCATTTT. This encodes CASSVDSSSNQPQHF.

The chain uses TRBV7-3 and TRBJ2-7; 8 bases are shared with TRBD2. This CDR3 is built from 15 residues. Trimming at V came to 5 bases and at J to 2 bases, leaving 8 bases not matched to a gene. Germline lookup yields CDR1 SGHTA and CDR2 FQGTGA. The CDR3 DNA follows: TGTGCCAGCAGCCCCCATGCGGGGGGTACCTACGAGCAGTACTTC. Its translation is CASSPHAGGTYEQYF. Variable domain in full (rest from reference TRBV7-3 and TRBJ2-7): GAGVSQTPSNKVTEKGKYVELRCDPISGHTALYWYRQSLGQGPEFLIYFQGTGAADDSGLPNDRFFAVRPEGSVSTLKIQRTERGDSAVYLCASSPHAGGTYEQYFGPGTRLTVT.

This rearrangement joins TRBV29-1 to TRBJ1-2, with TRBD1 as a possible D gene (5 bases). Trimming cost V 6 bases and J 4 bases, with 12 bases left between them. The germline CDR1 and CDR2 sequences are SQVTM and ANQGSEA. This CDR3 contains 12 residues. The CDR3 is CSVVGQSYGYTF. DNA of the CDR3: TGCAGCGTCGTGGGGCAGAGCTATGGCTACACCTTC.

The chain couples TRBV4-1 to TRBJ1-2; 9 nucleotides align to TRBD1. CDR1 and CDR2 (germline): MGHRA, YSYEKL. The CDR3 is 15 amino acids. V lost 1 base and J lost 6; bases outside the gene matches: 6. The CDR3 sequence is CASSQVRDRVHGYTF. In nucleotides, the CDR3 is TGCGCCAGCAGCCAAGTGAGGGACAGGGTTCATGGCTACACCTTC.

CDR3: CATGGTGEDQPQHF. CDR3 coding DNA: TGTGCCACCGGCGGGACAGGGGAAGATCAGCCCCAGCATTTT. The chain has TRBV24-1 and TRBJ1-5; TRBD1 aligns across 10 bases. Trimming took 9 bases from V and 5 from J; bases not matched to a gene: 6. Germline V gives CDR1 KGHDR, CDR2 SFDVKD. The CDR3 is made up of 14 amino acids.